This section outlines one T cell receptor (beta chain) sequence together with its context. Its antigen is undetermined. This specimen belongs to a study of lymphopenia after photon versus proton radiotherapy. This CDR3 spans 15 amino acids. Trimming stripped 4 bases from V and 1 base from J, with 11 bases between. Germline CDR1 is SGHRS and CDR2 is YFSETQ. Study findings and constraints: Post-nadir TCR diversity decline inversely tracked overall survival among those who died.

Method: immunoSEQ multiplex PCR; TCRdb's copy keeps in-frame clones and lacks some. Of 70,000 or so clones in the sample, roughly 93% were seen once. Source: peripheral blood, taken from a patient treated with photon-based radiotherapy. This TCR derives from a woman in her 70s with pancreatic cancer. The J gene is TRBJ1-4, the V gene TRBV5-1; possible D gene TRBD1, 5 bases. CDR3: CASSLNQGTNEKLFF. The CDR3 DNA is TGCGCCAGCAGCCTAAACCAGGGAACTAATGAAAAACTGTTTTTT. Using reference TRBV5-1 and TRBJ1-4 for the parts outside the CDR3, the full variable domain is KAGVTQTPRYLIKTRGQQVTLSCSPISGHRSVSWYQQTPGQGLQFLFEYFSETQRNKGNFPGRFSGRQFSNSRSEMNVSTLELGDSALYLCASSLNQGTNEKLFFGSGTQLSVL.